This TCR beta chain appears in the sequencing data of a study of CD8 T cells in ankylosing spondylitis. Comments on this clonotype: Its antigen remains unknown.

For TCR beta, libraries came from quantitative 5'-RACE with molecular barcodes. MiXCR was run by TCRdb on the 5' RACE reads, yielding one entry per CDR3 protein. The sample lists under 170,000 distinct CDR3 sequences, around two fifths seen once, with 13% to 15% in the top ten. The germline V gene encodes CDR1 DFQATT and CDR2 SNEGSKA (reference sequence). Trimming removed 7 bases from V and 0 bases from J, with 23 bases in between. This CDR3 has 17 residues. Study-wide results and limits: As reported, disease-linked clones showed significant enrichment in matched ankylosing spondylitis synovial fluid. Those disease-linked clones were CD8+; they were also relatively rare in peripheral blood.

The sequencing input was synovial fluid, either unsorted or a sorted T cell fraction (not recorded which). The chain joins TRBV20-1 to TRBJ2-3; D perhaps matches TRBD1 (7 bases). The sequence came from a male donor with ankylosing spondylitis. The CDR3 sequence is CSGRRDSASTSTDTQYF. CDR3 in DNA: TGCAGTGGACGGAGGGACAGCGCTTCAACTAGCACAGATACGCAGTATTTT.